This T cell receptor (beta chain) was profiled in a study of T-cell reconstitution after alpha-beta-depleted transplantation in children. General study results and limits: Some patients' high day-60 TCRbeta diversity was attributed to recipient cells surviving conditioning. Roughly two months post-transplant, alpha-beta T cells reportedly originated from several hundred graft clones that had expanded.

Unique molecular identifiers were used to barcode this TCRbeta library. TCRdb re-derived calls from the PCR reads in MiXCR, one entry per CDR3 protein. The sample has around 580,000 distinct CDR3 sequences; under 30% are singletons. Remarks on this clonotype: Its antigen remains unidentified.

CDR1 and CDR2 from the germline V gene are SGHTA and FQGNSA. This CDR3 is 16 amino acids long. The V gene lost 5 bases and the J gene lost 4 bases, with 19 bases spanning the gap. The chain employs TRBV7-2 and TRBJ2-3, with D tentatively TRBD1 or TRBD2 (5 bases each). Source: PBMCs, mostly from graft donor cells, taken 360 days after TCRalphabeta/CD19-depleted stem cell transplant. This TCR was sampled from a boy younger than two who had a stem cell transplant for acute myeloid leukemia, so the T cells may come from the graft donor. The CDR3 protein is CASSTVGTPISDTQYF. The CDR3 nucleotides read TGTGCCAGCAGCACCGTCGGGACCCCAATTTCAGATACGCAGTATTTT.